Listed below are T cell receptor beta chains from one sample, sequenced in a study of regulatory T cells in long-lasting Graves disease. Via MiXCR, TCRdb re-called the multiplex PCR reads, giving one row per CDR3 protein. The sample lists approximately 500,000 distinct CDR3 sequences, roughly 21% occurring once. The sample was peripheral blood mononuclear cells (PBMCs), taken when the disease was refractory, from a patient treated with antithyroid drugs. Receptors originate from a female donor with Graves disease. Each CDR3 is given with its conserved first and last residue. The D gene is left open where the match is weak. Rows give clone size only sometimes, using once, few, many, or a class for an expanded clone.

-	TRBD1	TRBJ1-1	TRBV7-8	CASSYRGQVNTEAFF	TGTGCCAGCAGCTACCGGGGACAGGTGAACACTGAAGCTTTCTTT
-	-	TRBJ1-5	TRBV4-3	CASSRAGSNQPQHF	TGCGCCAGCAGCCGGGCAGGGAGCAATCAGCCCCAGCATTTT
many	-	TRBJ2-5	TRBV7-2	CASSLLRGIQETQYF	TGTGCCAGCAGCTTACTCAGGGGAATCCAAGAGACCCAGTACTTC
-	TRBD1	TRBJ1-2	TRBV5-1	CASSLGTDNYGYTF	TGCGCCAGCAGCCTCGGGACAGATAACTATGGCTACACCTTC
many	-	TRBJ1-6	TRBV6-1	CASSEADVYNSPLHF	TGTGCCAGCAGTGAAGCAGACGTCTATAATTCACCCCTCCACTTT
many	-	TRBJ1-1	TRBV15	CATSRRQATEAFF	TGTGCCACCAGCAGACGACAGGCCACTGAAGCTTTCTTT
few	-	TRBJ2-2	TRBV10-3	CAITETPNTGELFF	TGTGCCATCACTGAGACACCGAACACCGGGGAGCTGTTTTTT
-	-	TRBJ2-2	TRBV6-1	CASRNGDLNTGELFF	TGTGCCAGCAGGAACGGGGACCTGAACACCGGGGAGCTGTTTTTT
few	-	TRBJ1-1	TRBV3-1	CASSQAGMNTEAFF	TGTGCCAGCAGCCAAGCAGGCATGAACACTGAAGCTTTCTTT
many	TRBD1	TRBJ2-2	TRBV28	CASSWTGGELFF	TGTGCCAGCAGTTGGACAGGCGGGGAGCTGTTTTTT
-	-	TRBJ2-2	TRBV5-1	CASSLGAGKAGELFF	TGCGCCAGCAGCTTGGGGGCCGGGAAGGCCGGGGAGCTGTTTTTT
-	TRBD1	TRBJ2-7	TRBV6-9	CASSYTGGINEQYF	TGTGCCAGCAGTTACACAGGGGGCATCAACGAGCAGTACTTC
-	TRBD1	TRBJ2-5	TRBV5-1	CASSPETDREQETQYF	TGCGCCAGCAGCCCGGAAACCGACAGGGAACAAGAGACCCAGTACTTC
many	TRBD1	TRBJ2-7	TRBV28	CASRLPGQGSYEQYF	TGTGCCAGCAGATTGCCGGGACAGGGCTCCTACGAGCAGTACTTC
many	-	TRBJ2-7	TRBV28	CASQGGPHYEQYF	TGTGCCAGCCAAGGGGGACCTCACTACGAGCAGTACTTC
few	-	TRBJ1-4	TRBV5-1	CASSLDGDNEKLFF	TGCGCCAGCAGCTTGGACGGGGATAATGAAAAACTGTTTTTT
few	TRBD2	TRBJ2-4	TRBV4-2	CASSQGLAVAKNIQYF	TGTGCCAGCAGCCAGGGACTAGCGGTAGCCAAAAACATTCAGTACTTC
many	-	TRBJ1-6	TRBV11-3	CASSSELRQLGLGSPLHF	TGTGCCAGCAGCTCCGAGCTTCGACAGCTGGGTCTAGGTTCACCCCTCCACTTT
many	-	TRBJ1-2	TRBV12-3/TRBV12-4	CASSLQANYGYTF	TGTGCCAGCAGTTTACAGGCTAACTATGGCTACACCTTC
few	TRBD1	TRBJ1-4	TRBV5-8	CASSFVTGGVEKLFF	TGTGCCAGCAGCTTTGTTACAGGGGGAGTTGAAAAACTGTTTTTT
many	-	TRBJ1-1	TRBV7-2	CASSPSLENTEAFF	TGTGCCAGCAGCCCTTCTTTAGAGAACACTGAAGCTTTCTTT
many	TRBD2	TRBJ2-7	TRBV11-3	CASSYGLAGVLSYEQYF	TGTGCCAGCAGCTACGGACTAGCGGGAGTTCTCTCCTACGAGCAGTACTTC
many	TRBD2	TRBJ2-5	TRBV29-1	CSVGLADSQGETQYF	TGCAGCGTTGGACTAGCGGACTCCCAAGGGGAGACCCAGTACTTC
many	TRBD2	TRBJ2-5	TRBV6-2/TRBV6-3	CASSSIPGLAGVETQYF	TGTGCCAGCAGCTCGATTCCGGGACTAGCGGGAGTGGAGACCCAGTACTTC
-	-	TRBJ1-2	TRBV6-1	CASSESDGWAGYTF	TGTGCCAGCAGTGAGTCGGACGGGTGGGCTGGCTACACCTTC
few	TRBD1	TRBJ2-2	TRBV7-9	CASSSGQHMNTGELFF	TGTGCCAGCAGCTCGGGACAGCATATGAACACCGGGGAGCTGTTTTTT
many	TRBD2	TRBJ2-5	TRBV20-1	CSARPGLAGGQETQYF	TGCAGTGCTAGACCTGGACTAGCGGGGGGCCAAGAGACCCAGTACTTC
-	-	TRBJ2-5	TRBV6-4	CASSDAGRPLSGETQYF	TGTGCCAGCAGTGACGCGGGCAGGCCTCTTTCCGGGGAGACCCAGTACTTC
many	-	TRBJ1-2	TRBV20-1	CSARGDGYRYGYTF	TGCAGTGCTAGAGGTGACGGGTACCGCTATGGCTACACCTTC
few	TRBD1	TRBJ2-7	TRBV19	CASSGRQGPFSYEQYF	TGTGCCAGTAGTGGTAGACAGGGCCCCTTCTCCTACGAGCAGTACTTC
many	-	TRBJ1-2	TRBV15	CATSRDLQGYGYTF	TGTGCCACCAGCAGAGATCTACAGGGTTATGGCTACACCTTC
-	-	TRBJ2-3	TRBV11-2	CASSTTSTQYF	TGTGCCAGCAGCACGACGAGTACGCAGTATTTT
-	-	TRBJ1-1	TRBV5-1	CASSLAIGTEAFF	TGCGCCAGCAGCTTGGCAATAGGCACTGAAGCTTTCTTT
few	TRBD1	TRBJ2-5	TRBV7-2	CASSSGTGSVKETQYF	TGTGCCAGCAGCTCGGGGACAGGGTCGGTCAAGGAGACCCAGTACTTC
-	-	TRBJ2-2	TRBV27	CASRPRGASTGELFF	TGTGCCAGCCGTCCGAGGGGAGCGAGCACCGGGGAGCTGTTTTTT
few	TRBD1	TRBJ2-7	TRBV2	CASTARTGFIRAEQYF	TGTGCCAGCACAGCCCGGACAGGGTTCATCCGTGCCGAGCAGTACTTC
-	TRBD2	TRBJ2-2	TRBV13	CASSSGLARTGELFF	TGTGCCAGCAGCTCGGGACTAGCCCGAACCGGGGAGCTGTTTTTT
many	-	TRBJ1-2	TRBV20-1	CSASQSGGTAGYGYTF	TGCAGTGCTAGCCAAAGCGGTGGGACGGCGGGCTATGGCTACACCTTC
-	TRBD2	TRBJ2-3	TRBV20-1	CSARLAGSTDTQYF	TGCAGTGCTCGACTAGCGGGGAGCACAGATACGCAGTATTTT
-	-	TRBJ1-2	TRBV9	CASSADRADNYGYTF	TGTGCCAGCAGCGCGGACAGAGCTGATAACTATGGCTACACCTTC
-	-	TRBJ1-1	TRBV7-2	CASSRPTDGNTEAFF	TGTGCCAGCAGCCGACCCACCGACGGAAACACTGAAGCTTTCTTT
few	TRBD1	TRBJ2-7	TRBV20-1	CSARVPGQVSYEQYF	TGCAGTGCTAGAGTCCCGGGACAGGTATCTTACGAGCAGTACTTC
few	-	TRBJ2-5	TRBV7-2	CASSPARGRRNQETQYF	TGTGCCAGCAGCCCGGCCCGGGGAAGGAGGAACCAAGAGACCCAGTACTTC
many	TRBD2	TRBJ2-7	TRBV12-5	CASGWGLAGSEQYF	TGTGCTAGTGGCTGGGGACTAGCGGGAAGCGAGCAGTACTTC
-	-	TRBJ1-3	TRBV3-1	CASSHGSGAGNTIYF	TGTGCCAGCAGCCACGGATCTGGAGCTGGAAACACCATATATTTT
-	-	TRBJ2-2	TRBV19	CASTQSHGVGELFF	TGTGCCAGTACGCAGTCACATGGGGTCGGGGAGCTGTTTTTT